This T cell receptor (beta chain) was identified during a study of T cells in Graves' hyperthyroidism and ophthalmopathy. With 6 bases removed from V and 2 bases from J, the gap between germline ends came to 16 bases. The germline gives CDR1 WSHSY, CDR2 SAAADI. The CDR3 runs to 16 residues. It was RNA transcripts that yielded the amplified TCR beta CDR3 regions. HTBI primers were used for first-round RT-PCR of the TCR CDR3. TCRdb re-analysed the multiplex PCR reads in MiXCR, keeping a single row per CDR3 protein. The profile shows over 700,000 distinct CDR3 sequences, under 20% of them singletons. This chain uses TRBV10-2 with TRBJ2-2; D may correspond to TRBD1 or TRBD2 (5 bases each). The sequence derives from a woman aged 45 to 65 with Graves' hyperthyroidism that later progressed to Graves' ophthalmopathy. The source material was blood. As DNA, the CDR3 is TGCGCCAGCAGGGAGGAAGGGACGGGAAACACCGGGGAGCTGTTTTTT. Its translation: CASREEGTGNTGELFF.